The clone carrying this TCR beta chain came up many times. Its target is not known. Researchers reported that TCR beta cDNA libraries carried unique molecular identifiers. A single record per CDR3 protein comes from TCRdb applying MiXCR to the PCR reads. The repertoire includes 170,000 or so distinct CDR3 sequences, 30% of them detected once, and about 1.6% sits in the top ten. This record comes from a study of post-analysis software for immune sequencing data. Findings and limits, study-wide: The five TRBV segments detected at higher frequency in patients than in controls included TRBV5-6, TRBV5-1 and TRBV20-1.

This CDR3 contains 15 residues. Trimming took 1 base from V and 7 from J, leaving 14 bases between them. CDR1 and CDR2 from the germline V gene are LNHNV and YYDKDF (reference sequence). The rearrangement joins TRBV15 to TRBJ2-1; D perhaps matches TRBD1 (6 bases). The sequenced material came from blood. The origin of this receptor is a girl aged 5 to 17 with multiple sclerosis. The CDR3 DNA is TGTGCCACCAGCAGAGTTCAGGGGTGGGCGAATGAGCAGTTCTTC. It yields the protein CATSRVQGWANEQFF.